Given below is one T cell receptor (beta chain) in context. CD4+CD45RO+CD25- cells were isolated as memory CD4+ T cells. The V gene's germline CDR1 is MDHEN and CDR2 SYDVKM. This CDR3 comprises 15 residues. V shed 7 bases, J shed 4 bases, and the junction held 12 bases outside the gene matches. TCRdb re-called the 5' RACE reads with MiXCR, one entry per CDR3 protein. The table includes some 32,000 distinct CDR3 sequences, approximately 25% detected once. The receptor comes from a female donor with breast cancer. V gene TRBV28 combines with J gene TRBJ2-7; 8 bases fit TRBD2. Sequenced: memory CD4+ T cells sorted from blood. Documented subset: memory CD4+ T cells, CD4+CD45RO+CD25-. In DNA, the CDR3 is TGTGCCAGCATCTCGGGGGGGAGACCGGGGTACGAGCAGTACTTC. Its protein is CASISGGRPGYEQYF.